Reported below is one T cell receptor (beta chain). Produced via immunoSEQ multiplex PCR; TCRdb's table is partial and in-frame only. The sample has about 2.3 million clones, about nine tenths seen once; the top ten hold 0.3% to 0.45%. This CDR3 is 17 amino acids long. Trimming shortened V by 0 bases and J by 3 bases, and 14 bases separated the two germline ends. This record belongs to a study of shared clonotypes between healthy human individuals. This chain uses TRBV23-1 with TRBJ1-4, with a weak D call TRBD1 (5 bases). TRBV23-1 is noted as an ORF with a role that remains uncertain. The receptor comes from a man between 18 and 29 years old in good health. Some clones in this sample may be carry-over from other donors' samples. Sequenced material: naive CD4+ T cells from PBMCs. Described subset: CD45RA+ positively selected. In DNA form, the CDR3 reads TGCGCCAGCAGTCAATCTTTCTTGGGGGGGGCTAATGAAAAACTGTTTTTT. Amino acid sequence: CASSQSFLGGANEKLFF.